These T cell receptor beta chains were read from a single sample in a study of blood T cell repertoires in COVID-19. Repertoires were generated with immunoSEQ multiplex PCR, while TCRdb's copy carries only in-frame clones and drops some. This sample has about 370,000 clones, with approximately 87% found just once. The sample taken for sequencing was peripheral blood. The receptor source for this set is a woman aged 30 to 39 with COVID-19, enrolled during active disease. Both conserved end residues are part of each CDR3. The D gene is left open where the match is weak. Clone size, where shown, is once, few, many, or a class for clones that have expanded.

>once|NA|TRBV21-1|TRBJ2-7
TGTGCCAGCAGCAAAGGAGCCATTCCCTACGAGCAGTACTTC
CASSKGAIPYEQYF
>NA|NA|TRBV3-1/TRBV3-2|TRBJ1-5
TGTGCCAGCAGCCACAGGGGAGACCAGCCCCAGCATTTT
CASSHRGDQPQHF
>NA|NA|TRBV28|TRBJ1-6
TGTGCCAGCAGTTTAAGGCTTTCGGGAAACTTCTATAATTCACCCCTCCACTTT
CASSLRLSGNFYNSPLHF
>once|TRBD2|TRBV19|TRBJ2-1
TGTGCCAGTAGGGCTAGCGGGAGGAGTAATGAGCAGTTCTTC
CASRASGRSNEQFF
>NA|NA|TRBV2|TRBJ2-7
TGTGCCAGCAAGAGAGAGATGGAGTCCTACGAGCAGTACTTC
CASKREMESYEQYF
>NA|NA|TRBV27|TRBJ2-1
TGTGCCAGCAGTTTAGGGGGCCGGACCGGGGACGAGCAGTTCTTC
CASSLGGRTGDEQFF
>NA|NA|TRBV19|TRBJ2-7
TGTGCCAGTAGCCCCCGGAGGGGATACGAGCAGTACTTC
CASSPRRGYEQYF
>few|NA|TRBV3-1/TRBV3-2|TRBJ2-1
TGTGCCAGCAGCCAAGCCGGGACACTCCACAATGAGCAGTTCTTC
CASSQAGTLHNEQFF
>NA|TRBD2|TRBV15|TRBJ2-7
TGTGCCACCAGCAGAGATTATAGCGGGTTATACGAGCAGTACTTC
CATSRDYSGLYEQYF
>once|TRBD2|TRBV5-6|TRBJ2-3
TGTGCCAGCAGCCTGGGGCTAGCGGGAGGGCCGGGCGAGACAGATACGCAGTATTTT
CASSLGLAGGPGETDTQYF
>once|TRBD2|TRBV19|TRBJ2-5
TGTGCCAGTAGTGAGCGGGATACGAAGACCCAGTACTTC
CASSERDTKTQYF
>NA|TRBD1|TRBV5-1|TRBJ2-7
TGCGCCAGCAGTCTAGGACAGGGCCTCTACGAGCAGTACTTC
CASSLGQGLYEQYF
>once|NA|TRBV2|TRBJ1-4
TGTGCCAGCAGTGTTGACAGTGCAACTAATGAAAAACTGTTTTTT
CASSVDSATNEKLFF
>once|NA|TRBV10-3|TRBJ2-2
TGTGCCATCAGCCCGGACTATTTTAACACCGGGGAGCTGTTTTTT
CAISPDYFNTGELFF
>NA|NA|TRBV5-1|TRBJ1-3
TGCGCCAGCAGCCCCGAAGGGGGATCTGGAAACACCATATATTTT
CASSPEGGSGNTIYF
>NA|TRBD2|TRBV23-1|TRBJ2-7
TGCGCCAGCAGTCATCCCGGGACTAGCGGGATGGCTTCCTACGAGCAGTACTTC
CASSHPGTSGMASYEQYF
>NA|NA|TRBV28|TRBJ2-1
TGTGCCAGCAGTTTTGCAGGGATGGGCTACAATGAGCAGTTCTTC
CASSFAGMGYNEQFF
>NA|TRBD2|TRBV7-9|TRBJ2-3
TGTGCCAGCAACCGTCCCGGGGGGACTAGCACAGATACGCAGTATTTT
CASNRPGGTSTDTQYF
>NA|NA|TRBV21-1|TRBJ2-7
TGTGCCAGCACCCAAGTGGGACAGGGACTTAATTACGAGCAGTACTTC
CASTQVGQGLNYEQYF
>NA|TRBD2|TRBV4-2|TRBJ2-2
TGTGCCAGCAGCCAAGAACCGGGACTAGCGGGAGGTGGCACCGGGGAGCTGTTTTTT
CASSQEPGLAGGGTGELFF
>NA|TRBD1|TRBV18|TRBJ1-2
TGTGCCAGCTCCCGGGACAGTAACTATGGCTACACCTTC
CASSRDSNYGYTF
>NA|TRBD1|TRBV9|TRBJ2-1
TGTGCCAGCAGCCGCGGGACAGGGGGTTCGGATGAGCAGTTCTTC
CASSRGTGGSDEQFF
>NA|TRBD1|TRBV28|TRBJ1-5
TGTGCCAGCAGCCCTGGACAGGGCGGTTATAGCAATCAGCCCCAGCATTTT
CASSPGQGGYSNQPQHF
>NA|NA|TRBV4-1|TRBJ1-6
TGCGCCAGCAGCCAAGGCGGTATGTCTTCCCTCCACTTT
CASSQGGMSSLHF
>NA|TRBD2|TRBV4-1|TRBJ2-1
TGCGCCAGCAGCCAAGAGTTGCGCGGGAGCGCCTACAATGAGCAGTTCTTC
CASSQELRGSAYNEQFF
>few|NA|TRBV28|TRBJ1-2
TGTGCCAGCAGCCTCCGGGGGTATGGCTACACCTTC
CASSLRGYGYTF
>NA|NA|TRBV5-4|TRBJ1-2
TGTGCCAGTCAACAGGGTGCTAACTATGGCTACACCTTC
CASQQGANYGYTF
>NA|TRBD1|TRBV12-5|TRBJ2-7
TGTGCTAGTGTTCTTAAAGGGGACAGATCCTACGAGCAGTACTTC
CASVLKGDRSYEQYF
>NA|TRBD1|TRBV14|TRBJ1-1
TGTGCCAGCAGCATTTTGACAGGGGGTAACACTGAAGCTTTCTTT
CASSILTGGNTEAFF
>NA|NA|TRBV28|TRBJ2-7
TGTGCCAGCAGTTCCGGACTGAACGAGCAGTACTTC
CASSSGLNEQYF
>NA|NA|TRBV4-1|TRBJ2-1
TGCGCCAGCAGCCAAGCTGATATGGGCTTTACGTTGTCCAATGAGCAGTTCTTC
CASSQADMGFTLSNEQFF
>many|TRBD2|TRBV7-8|TRBJ2-1
TGTGCCAGCACCCTTCGGGCTAGCGGCTTTAATGAGCAGTTCTTC
CASTLRASGFNEQFF
>NA|TRBD1|TRBV24-1|TRBJ1-1
TGTGCCACCCGCGACAGGGGCAACACTGAAGCTTTCTTT
CATRDRGNTEAFF
>NA|NA|TRBV7-9|TRBJ2-1
TGTGCCAGCAGCTTATTAAGGCTAGCCTACAATGAGCAGTTCTTC
CASSLLRLAYNEQFF
>NA|NA|TRBV12-3/TRBV12-4|TRBJ1-5
TGTGCCAGCAGTACAGGGATCAATCAGCCCCAGCATTTT
CASSTGINQPQHF
>NA|TRBD2|TRBV10-3|TRBJ2-1
TGTGCCATCAGTGAGTCTATAGCGGGAGCCGGGAATGAGCAGTTCTTC
CAISESIAGAGNEQFF
>NA|TRBD1|TRBV4-1|TRBJ2-3
TGCGCCAGCAGCCAAGTCTCGGACAGGGAAACAGATACGCAGTATTTT
CASSQVSDRETDTQYF
>once|TRBD2|TRBV6-5|TRBJ2-7
TGTGCCAGCAGTTACTCCAGCGGGAGGAACTACGAGCAGTACTTC
CASSYSSGRNYEQYF
>NA|TRBD2|TRBV4-1|TRBJ2-5
TGCGCCAGCAGCCTAGCGGGAGGGCCGGGGGAGACCCAGTACTTC
CASSLAGGPGETQYF
>NA|TRBD2|TRBV25-1|TRBJ2-5
TGTGCCAGCAGTGGGAAAACTAGCGGGAGCGACCAAGAGACCCAGTACTTC
CASSGKTSGSDQETQYF
>NA|NA|TRBV7-3|TRBJ2-1
TGTGCCAGCAGCTTTGGGGTTGTGGGGGCTCCCCACAATGAGCAGTTCTTC
CASSFGVVGAPHNEQFF
>NA|NA|TRBV11-3|TRBJ1-1
TGTGCCAGCAGCTCAGGGGCGGACACTGAAGCTTTCTTT
CASSSGADTEAFF
>NA|TRBD1|TRBV28|TRBJ1-6
TGTGCCAGCAGATTGACAGGGGGAAGGTCACCCCTCCACTTT
CASRLTGGRSPLHF
>NA|NA|TRBV19|TRBJ1-6
TGTGCCAGTAGTCCCCCCGAGGACTCTGCTTCACCCCTCCACTTT
CASSPPEDSASPLHF
>NA|NA|TRBV6-5|TRBJ2-7
TGTGCCAGCAGTTATTCCCGAGACTTGGGAGACGAGCAGTACTTC
CASSYSRDLGDEQYF
>NA|TRBD2|TRBV27|TRBJ2-7
TGTGCCAGCAGGCCGGGACTAGCGTTCCTCGAGCAGTACTTC
CASRPGLAFLEQYF
>NA|TRBD2|TRBV7-2|TRBJ2-1
TGTGCCAGCAGCTTAGCGGGGCTAGCGGGAGAGCTTGAGCAGTTCTTC
CASSLAGLAGELEQFF
>once|NA|TRBV18|TRBJ2-7
TGTGCCAGCTCACCACCGGGCCAGGGGCTAGACCCCGAGCAGTACTTC
CASSPPGQGLDPEQYF
>NA|TRBD2|TRBV28|TRBJ2-1
TGTGCCAGCAGGTCACTGGCGGGAGGGTCCTACAATGAGCAGTTCTTC
CASRSLAGGSYNEQFF
>NA|TRBD2|TRBV19|TRBJ2-2
TGTGCCAGCTCCGGACTAGCGGGAGGGACCGGGGAGCTGTTTTTT
CASSGLAGGTGELFF
>NA|TRBD1|TRBV6-2/TRBV6-3|TRBJ1-1
TGTGCCAGCAGTGACGGGACAGGGGAGACTGAAGCTTTCTTT
CASSDGTGETEAFF
>NA|NA|TRBV2|TRBJ1-2
TGTGCCAGCAGTTTTGGGGAGAACTATGGCTACACCTTC
CASSFGENYGYTF
>NA|TRBD1|TRBV10-1|TRBJ1-2
TGCGCCAGCAGTCCGGACAGGGGGCTAGGGGGCTACACCTTC
CASSPDRGLGGYTF
>NA|TRBD1|TRBV19|TRBJ2-5
TGTGCCAGTACAACAGGGGGCCAAGAGACCCAGTACTTC
CASTTGGQETQYF